The entry below gives a single T cell receptor beta chain sequence along with its context. The sample comes from a study of control samples from healthy donors and cancer patients. The data were produced by immunoSEQ multiplex PCR, yet TCRdb's version contains in-frame clones alone and is incomplete. This sample has tens of thousands of clones, with approximately 89% found just once. The junction had 12 bases not matched to a gene; V was cut back by 7 bases and J by 2 bases. The germline gives CDR1 SGHNT, CDR2 YENEEA. The CDR3 consists of 17 residues. Source material: PBMCs. The chain carries TRBV11-3 and TRBJ2-2; 8 nucleotides line up with TRBD1. This clonotype was sampled from a man aged 35 to 55 with colorectal cancer. CDR3 loop: CASKSSWGQDNTGELFF. In DNA, the CDR3 is TGTGCCAGCAAATCCAGTTGGGGACAGGATAACACCGGGGAGCTGTTTTTT.